A single sample gave rise to the 32 T cell receptor beta chains below, sequenced in a study of blood T cell repertoires in COVID-19. The protocol was immunoSEQ multiplex PCR, while the TCRdb copy is restricted to in-frame clones and leaves out a portion. The sample has some 50,000 clones; approximately 93% are singletons. Source material: peripheral blood. These receptor sequences come from a man aged 55 to 69 with COVID-19, enrolled during active disease.

This chain uses TRBV6-6 with TRBJ1-1; D gene uncertain. Trimming stripped 2 bases from V and 1 base from J, with 11 bases between. The germline gives CDR1 MNHNY, CDR2 SVGAGI (reference sequence). CDR3 length: 15 amino acids. This chain's CDR3 is CASSYHRSGNTEAFF. The CDR3, as DNA: TGTGCCAGCAGTTACCACCGCTCCGGGAACACTGAAGCTTTCTTT.

CDR3: CATSRDPGLANTGELFF. CDR3 nucleotides: TGTGCCACCAGCAGAGACCCAGGGCTCGCGAACACCGGGGAGCTGTTTTTT. The chain carries TRBV15 and TRBJ2-2; tentative D call: TRBD1 (5 bases). CDR1 is LNHNV, CDR2 YYDKDF, per germline (reference sequence). The germline V and J ends were trimmed by 0 bases and 0 bases, with 11 bases remaining between them. The CDR3 is 17 residues long.

The rearrangement uses TRBV2 and TRBJ1-1, with a weak D call TRBD1 (5 bases). This CDR3 is built from 17 residues. Germline lookup yields CDR1 SNHLY and CDR2 FYNNEI. V was clipped by 1 base and J by 11 bases, with 26 bases between them. The CDR3 spells CASSEVGGWEEGHQAFF. CDR3 in DNA: TGTGCCAGCAGTGAAGTGGGAGGGTGGGAAGAAGGACATCAGGCTTTCTTT.

The chain links TRBV5-4 to TRBJ1-5, with D perhaps matching TRBD1 (6 bases). CDR3 size: 12 residues. V was trimmed by 2 bases and J by 7 bases, leaving 7 bases between them. In germline, CDR1 is SGHNT, CDR2 YYREEE (reference sequence). CDR3: CASSLQGQPQHF. Written as DNA, the CDR3 is TGTGCCAGCAGCTTACAGGGACAGCCCCAGCATTTT.

The chain employs TRBV9 and TRBJ2-1; TRBD2 agrees at 9 bases. The ends lost 0 bases at V and 7 bases at J; junction bases unmatched: 8. The CDR3 totals 16 residues. Germline CDR1 and CDR2: SGDLS and YYNGEE. The DNA of the CDR3 is TGTGCCAGCAGCGTAGCGGGACTAGCAACAACAAATGAGCAGTTCTTC. Protein: CASSVAGLATTNEQFF.

V and J are TRBV4-1 and TRBJ1-2; 7 nucleotides align to TRBD1. CDR1 MGHRA and CDR2 YSYEKL come from the germline V gene. This CDR3 spans 15 amino acids. The V and J ends lost 0 bases and 8 bases, in that order; junction bases with no gene match: 9. CDR3 in amino acids: CASSQEMTGRNGYTF. In nucleotides, the CDR3 is TGCGCCAGCAGCCAAGAAATGACAGGGCGAAACGGCTACACCTTC.

V is TRBV6-5 and J is TRBJ1-4, with D possibly TRBD1 on 6 matching bases. V was shortened by 6 bases and J by 8 bases, with 13 bases between the two germline ends. Looked up from germline, CDR1 is MNHEY and CDR2 is SVGAGI. The CDR3 is made up of 13 amino acids. The CDR3 protein is CASRDSYAEKLFF. Written as DNA, the CDR3 is TGTGCCAGCAGGGACAGTTACGCAGAAAAACTGTTTTTT.

The J gene is TRBJ1-1, the V gene TRBV5-6; TRBD1 is a possible D gene (5 bases). V dropped 2 bases and J dropped 3 bases, with 14 bases sitting between them. The CDR3 totals 15 residues. Germline CDR1 and CDR2: SGHDT and YYEEEE. DNA of the CDR3: TGTGCCAGCAGCTTAGGGCAGGGCGGTTACACTGAAGCTTTCTTT. It codes for CASSLGQGGYTEAFF. Combining the CDR3 with reference TRBV5-6 and TRBJ1-1 gives the whole variable domain DAGVTQSPTHLIKTRGQQVTLRCSPKSGHDTVSWYQQALGQGPQFIFQYYEEEERQRGNFPDRFSGHQFPNYSSELNVNALLLGDSALYLCASSLGQGGYTEAFFGQGTRLTVV.

This chain uses TRBV7-9 with TRBJ1-2; unclear D gene. Germline V gene lookup returns CDR1 SEHNR and CDR2 FQNEAQ (reference sequence). The CDR3 is made up of 13 amino acids. Trimming removed 1 base from V and 7 bases from J, with 10 bases in between. CDR3 DNA: TGTGCCAGCAGCTTAGTGGTTGAGAGTGGCTACACCTTC. It yields the protein CASSLVVESGYTF. Based on the CDR3 plus reference TRBV7-9 and TRBJ1-2, the full variable domain is DTGVSQNPRHKITKRGQNVTFRCDPISEHNRLYWYRQTLGQGPEFLTYFQNEAQLEKSRLLSDRFSAERPKGSFSTLEIQRTEQGDSAMYLCASSLVVESGYTFGSGTRLTVV.

The chain couples TRBV3-1 (or the pseudogene TRBV3-2) to TRBJ1-1; weak D call: TRBD1 (6 bases). Trimming stripped 3 bases from V and 8 bases from J, with 13 bases between. This CDR3 is 13 amino acids long. The germline gives CDR1 LGHDT, CDR2 YNNKEL (reference sequence). The CDR3 spells CASSHNRAREAFF. Written as DNA, the CDR3 is TGTGCCAGCAGCCATAACAGGGCGCGGGAAGCTTTCTTT.

The J gene is TRBJ1-1, the V gene TRBV5-6; TRBD1 aligns across 8 bases. CDR1 and CDR2 (germline): SGHDT, YYEEEE. Germline trimming cut 4 bases from V and 4 bases from J; bases unmatched to any gene: 18. The CDR3 consists of 18 residues. The DNA of the CDR3 is TGTGCCAGCAGCCTTCGACAGGGCAGGGGGCGTAGAGGCACTGAAGCTTTCTTT. Encoded protein: CASSLRQGRGRRGTEAFF.

A single count supports this clone. The rearrangement joins TRBV19 to TRBJ1-2; a possible D gene is TRBD1 (5 bases). Germline V gene lookup returns CDR1 LNHDA and CDR2 SQIVND (reference sequence). The V gene lost 3 bases and the J gene lost 14 bases, with 16 bases spanning the gap. This CDR3 spans 12 amino acids. The CDR3 DNA follows: TGTGCCAGTAGTATGGGGGGGACGGTTGATACCTTC. This translates into CASSMGGTVDTF.

This chain uses TRBV7-3 with TRBJ2-1; 7 bases agree with TRBD2. The CDR3 covers 16 residues. Germline CDR1 SGHTA, CDR2 FQGTGA. With 5 bases clipped from V and 0 bases from J, the junction kept 7 bases outside the gene matches. Here the CDR3 reads CASSPYGGSSYNEQFF. The CDR3 coding sequence is TGTGCCAGCAGCCCCTACGGGGGGTCCTCCTACAATGAGCAGTTCTTC.

This rearrangement joins TRBV25-1 to TRBJ1-1; D gene ambiguous. The V end was cut by 1 base, the J end by 2 bases, with 5 bases between. There are 13 residues in the CDR3. Germline V gene sequence: CDR1 MGHDK, CDR2 SYGVNS. The CDR3 DNA is TGTGCCAGCAGTGAATCGAGAAACACTGAAGCTTTCTTT. Protein product: CASSESRNTEAFF.

The chain is built from TRBV30 and TRBJ2-7; 7 positions agree with TRBD1. The germline V gene encodes CDR1 GTSNPN and CDR2 SVGIG (reference sequence). The CDR3 length is 14 residues. The J segment lost 0 bases and the V segment lost 2 bases, leaving 4 bases of the junction unmatched. Here the CDR3 reads CAWSRDSHSYEQYF. In DNA form, the CDR3 reads TGTGCCTGGAGTCGGGACAGCCACTCCTACGAGCAGTACTTC.

This chain connects TRBV30 to TRBJ1-1; D call uncertain. The germline CDR1 and CDR2 sequences are GTSNPN and SVGIG (reference sequence). The CDR3 spans 13 residues. Trimming took off 0 bases at V and 1 base at J, with 6 bases between the two ends. CDR3 in amino acids: CAWSVAGNTEAFF. The CDR3 DNA reads as TGTGCCTGGAGTGTAGCGGGGAACACTGAAGCTTTCTTT.

This chain joins TRBV4-2 and TRBJ1-3, with TRBD1 as a possible D gene (6 bases). CDR3 length equals 16 residues. CDR1 is LGHNA and CDR2 is YNFKEQ in the germline V gene. V shed 3 bases and J shed 0 bases, with 12 bases lying between them. In nucleotides, the CDR3 is TGTGCCAGCAGCCAGCGACAGGTCCCCTCTGGAAACACCATATATTTT. It codes for CASSQRQVPSGNTIYF.

The chain recombines TRBV30 with TRBJ2-1; 11 nucleotides agree with TRBD2. Germline V gene lookup returns CDR1 GTSNPN and CDR2 SVGIG (reference sequence). The trim removed 0 bases at V and 0 bases at J, leaving 10 bases unmatched. The CDR3 contains 19 residues. CDR3 loop: CAWSVTSSGRLSSYNEQFF. The CDR3 DNA is TGTGCCTGGAGTGTAACCTCTAGCGGGAGGCTGAGCTCCTACAATGAGCAGTTCTTC.

This chain joins TRBV29-1 and TRBJ2-7; 9 nucleotides line up with TRBD1. Germline V lookup: CDR1 SQVTM, CDR2 ANQGSEA. The CDR3 contains 12 residues. With 5 bases clipped from V and 3 bases from J, the junction kept 2 bases outside the gene matches. The CDR3 reads CSVRGQGYEQYF. The CDR3, as DNA: TGCAGCGTTAGGGGACAGGGCTACGAGCAGTACTTC.

The chain recombines TRBV2 with TRBJ2-7; 9 nucleotides agree with TRBD1. The CDR3 runs 14 residues. Germline lookup yields CDR1 SNHLY and CDR2 FYNNEI. Trimming took 5 bases from V and 6 from J; bases not matched to a gene: 8. DNA of the CDR3: TGTGCCAGCAGTCCCGGGACAGGGCACCGCGAGCAGTACTTC. Protein sequence: CASSPGTGHREQYF.

The chain couples TRBV5-4 to TRBJ1-2; D remains ambiguous. The CDR3 runs 15 residues. In germline, CDR1 is SGHNT, CDR2 YYREEE (reference sequence). The V gene lost 2 bases and the J gene lost 4 bases, with 15 bases spanning the gap. The CDR3 here is CASSFPHDPGYGYTF. The CDR3 bases are TGTGCCAGCAGCTTCCCCCACGACCCGGGCTATGGCTACACCTTC.

The chain uses TRBV14 and TRBJ1-1, with 10 bases lining up with TRBD1. This CDR3 is built from 15 residues. With V trimmed by 4 bases and J by 3 bases, 5 bases remained unmatched. Germline V CDR1 and CDR2: SGHDN, FVKESK. The CDR3 DNA is TGTGCCAGCAGCCGGCAGACAGGGGGCCACACTGAAGCTTTCTTT. This sequence encodes CASSRQTGGHTEAFF.

Points on this clone: In this CDR3 the conserved last residue, phenylalanine or tryptophan, is missing, so a read error is likely. It is unclear where the CDR3 begins or ends on the DNA, so no DNA is shown, and the CDR3 is as TCRdb lists it. The chain carries TRBV27 and TRBJ1-1; TRBD1 was called by the table and not checked on the DNA. The CDR3 extends over 8 residues, inclusive of both ends. Looked up from germline, CDR1 is MNHEY and CDR2 is SMNVEV (reference sequence). CDR3 in amino acids: CATQGARS.

The gene calls are TRBV19 and TRBJ1-2; 8 bases map to TRBD1. From germline, CDR1 is LNHDA and CDR2 SQIVND (reference sequence). V gave up 5 bases and J gave up 2 bases; unmatched junction bases: 7. The CDR3 consists of 15 residues. DNA for the CDR3: TGTGCCAGTAGTCCGAAGACAGGGGAGAACTATGGCTACACCTTC. Protein sequence: CASSPKTGENYGYTF.

V gene TRBV7-8 combines with J gene TRBJ1-1; D is unresolved. The V end lost 5 bases, the J end lost 2 bases, and 12 bases lay between the germline ends. Germline CDR1 and CDR2: SGHVS and FQNEAQ. This CDR3 is built from 14 residues. This CDR3 is CASSPEFGNTEAFF. CDR3 nucleotide sequence: TGTGCCAGCAGCCCGGAGTTCGGAAACACTGAAGCTTTCTTT.

V is TRBV30 and J is TRBJ1-4; 11 bases line up with TRBD1. CDR3 size: 14 residues. Germline values: CDR1 GTSNPN, CDR2 SVGIG (reference sequence). Trimming at V came to 4 bases and at J to 7 bases, leaving 5 bases not matched to a gene. CDR3 loop: CAWTAGTGGEKLFF. CDR3 nucleotide sequence: TGTGCCTGGACCGCCGGGACAGGGGGTGAAAAACTGTTTTTT.

This clone was seen only a few times. The chain recombines TRBV6-5 with TRBJ1-2; the match to TRBD1 covers 7 bases. Germline assignment: CDR1 MNHEY and CDR2 SVGAGI. The junction had 7 bases not matched to a gene; V was cut back by 6 bases and J by 0 bases. This CDR3 has 15 amino acids. CDR3 DNA: TGTGCCAGCAGGCCTGACAGGGCCGCTAACTATGGCTACACCTTC. Its protein product is CASRPDRAANYGYTF.

The V call is TRBV4-1, the J call TRBJ2-7, with 10 nucleotides matching TRBD1. V lost 5 bases to trimming and J lost 3 bases; unmatched junction nucleotides: 13. CDR1 is MGHRA and CDR2 is YSYEKL in the germline V gene. There are 17 residues in the CDR3. CDR3 DNA sequence: TGCGCCAGCAGCAGACGGACAGGGGGTAATGAGGACTACGAGCAGTACTTC. It translates to CASSRRTGGNEDYEQYF.

V and J are TRBV7-3 and TRBJ2-1, with 12 bases aligning to TRBD2. Germline V gene data show CDR1 as SGHTA and CDR2 as FQGTGA. V dropped 2 bases and J dropped 6; count of bases not matched to a gene: 8. The CDR3 extends over 17 amino acids. The CDR3 spells CASSLAPSGRVGNEQFF. For the CDR3, the DNA is TGTGCCAGCAGCTTAGCCCCTAGCGGGAGGGTGGGCAATGAGCAGTTCTTC.

The rearrangement links TRBV7-9 to TRBJ1-6, with D unresolved. This CDR3 is built from 15 residues. V shed 0 bases and J shed 10 bases, with 13 bases lying between them. The germline CDR1 and CDR2 sequences are SEHNR and FQNEAQ (reference sequence). The CDR3 coding sequence is TGTGCCAGCAGCTTAGCCCGAGCGGCAGTATCACCCCTCCACTTT. Its translation is CASSLARAAVSPLHF.

V is TRBV27 and J is TRBJ2-5; 7 bases are a match to TRBD1. This CDR3 has 13 residues. The germline CDR1 and CDR2 sequences are MNHEY and SMNVEV (reference sequence). Germline trimming cut 4 bases from V and 5 bases from J; bases unmatched to any gene: 4. CDR3 region: CASSWDRRETQYF. The CDR3 coding sequence is TGTGCCAGCAGTTGGGACAGAAGGGAGACCCAGTACTTC.

The chain uses TRBV7-9 and TRBJ2-1; TRBD2 matches at 12 bases. CDR1 SEHNR and CDR2 FQNEAQ come from the germline V gene (reference sequence). V was pared by 5 bases and J by 4 bases, with 6 bases of the junction left unmatched. The length of the CDR3 is 16 residues. As DNA, the CDR3 is TGTGCCAGCAGCGCCAGGACTAGCGGGACTTACAATGAGCAGTTCTTC. Protein product: CASSARTSGTYNEQFF.